Detailed here is one T cell receptor (beta chain). Its antigen is not known. Time point specified: after dendritic cell vaccination, including at tumor progression/relapse. V lost 5 bases, J lost 5 bases, and 18 bases lay in between. This CDR3 comprises 15 residues. Germline V gene data show CDR1 as SEHNR and CDR2 as FQNEAQ (reference sequence). TCRB CDR3 was amplified from 2 ug genomic DNA or less. Sequencing was performed with immunoSEQ multiplex PCR; in TCRdb, only in-frame clones are kept and a portion is missing. Among about 87,000 clones listed, about four fifths were seen once. This sample stems from a study of glioma-infiltrating T cells after dendritic cell vaccination. Study information: Treatment, given 2003 to 2012, was autologous tumor lysate-pulsed dendritic cell vaccination.

Points from the study as a whole: Complete blood and tumor specimen sets were limited to few patients. Higher pretreatment TIL content predicted longer progression-free time and survival.

V gene TRBV7-9 combines with J gene TRBJ1-2, with TRBD1 as a possible D gene (6 bases). This TCR was recovered from a human donor with glioblastoma. The sequencing here drew on blood, taken after dendritic cell vaccination. CDR3 DNA sequence: TGTGCCAGCAGCAAACAGGGAAACTTTAATTATGGCTACACCTTC. As protein: CASSKQGNFNYGYTF.